A selection of T cell receptor beta chains follows, all from one sample in a study of T cell changes during pregnancy in multiple sclerosis. Sequencing was performed with immunoSEQ multiplex PCR; in TCRdb, only in-frame clones are kept and a portion is missing. The table has about 80,000 clones, roughly 91% seen once. The specimen comprised peripheral blood, sampled after pregnancy. All receptors come from a female donor in good health, enrolled as a control in a pregnancy study. Each CDR3 is given with its conserved first and last residue. A D gene is named only where the DNA matches it firmly. Where a row states a size, it is once, few, many or the class of an expanded clone; other rows omit it.

>TRBJ1-2|TRBD1|.|TRBV5-1
TGCGCCAGCAGCCGACAGGGGAAGGCAGATGGCTACACCTTC
CASSRQGKADGYTF
>TRBJ2-5|.|.|TRBV6-5
TGTGCCAGCAGTTACGCCGCAGGGCGAGGAGAGACCCAGTACTTC
CASSYAAGRGETQYF
>TRBJ2-7|.|.|TRBV21-1
TGTGCCAGCAGCAAAATCCACAGGGAAGGCTACGAGCAGTACTTC
CASSKIHREGYEQYF
>TRBJ2-7|.|.|TRBV11-1
TGTGCCAGCAGCTTAAGCGGCAACTCCTACGAGCAGTACTTC
CASSLSGNSYEQYF
>TRBJ2-7|.|.|TRBV2
TGTGCCAGCGAAGTGCACGCCAGGGGCGAGCAGTACTTC
CASEVHARGEQYF
>TRBJ2-5|TRBD2|.|TRBV7-3
TGTGCCAGCAGCCCTATGGGGGGACTAGCGGGAGATAGGGAGACCCAGTACTTC
CASSPMGGLAGDRETQYF
>TRBJ2-3|.|.|TRBV6-5
TGTGCCAGCAGTTACTCGAGGGCTAGCACAGATACGCAGTATTTT
CASSYSRASTDTQYF
>TRBJ1-2|TRBD1|.|TRBV27
TGTGCCAGCAGTCCGAGGGACAGCCCAGACTTTTATGGCTACACCTTC
CASSPRDSPDFYGYTF
>TRBJ1-6|.|.|TRBV19
TGTGCCAGTAGCCCTCCGACAGGCTCACCCCTCCACTTT
CASSPPTGSPLHF
>TRBJ2-2|TRBD2|.|TRBV9
TGTGCCAGCAGCGTCGCTAGCGGGAGAGCGAACACCGGGGAGCTGTTTTTT
CASSVASGRANTGELFF
>TRBJ2-1|.|.|TRBV5-1
TGCGCCAGCAGCTCGCTGGCAGGCTCCTACAATGAGCAGTTCTTC
CASSSLAGSYNEQFF
>TRBJ2-7|TRBD1|once|TRBV15
TGTGCCACCAGGGGGGACAGGGCCTACGAGCAGTACTTC
CATRGDRAYEQYF
>TRBJ1-2|.|.|TRBV5-5
TGTGCCAGCAGCCGGAACCGCGGTGACTATGGCTACACCTTC
CASSRNRGDYGYTF
>TRBJ2-3|TRBD2|.|TRBV29-1
TGCAGCGTTGTGGGGCTAGCGGGACCGACAGATACGCAGTATTTT
CSVVGLAGPTDTQYF
>TRBJ2-1|TRBD2|.|TRBV30
TGTGCCTGGTCCCCGGGACTAGTGAAGGATGAGCAGTTCTTC
CAWSPGLVKDEQFF
>TRBJ2-1|.|once|TRBV18
TGTGCCAGCTCATCGGCGGGGTACCCCTACAATGAGCAGTTCTTC
CASSSAGYPYNEQFF
>TRBJ2-5|TRBD2|.|TRBV19
TGTGCCAGTAGTCGACTAGCGGGGACTATTAAAGAGACCCAGTACTTC
CASSRLAGTIKETQYF
>TRBJ2-1|TRBD2|.|TRBV28
TGTGCCAGCAGTTCCCCTGGCGGGAGGGGTTACAATGAGCAGTTCTTC
CASSSPGGRGYNEQFF
>TRBJ1-1|TRBD1|.|TRBV7-9
TGTGCCAGCAGCTTGGGGACAGGGCTGAACACTGAAGCTTTCTTT
CASSLGTGLNTEAFF
>TRBJ2-1|.|.|TRBV5-1
TGCGCCAGCAGCGCGGAGGGGGGGGGCCTGAATGAGCAGTTCTTC
CASSAEGGGLNEQFF
>TRBJ2-1|.|.|TRBV6-1
TGTGCCAGCAGTGGGAATAGCGGAGGGGCCTACAATGAGCAGTTCTTC
CASSGNSGGAYNEQFF
>TRBJ2-1|TRBD2|.|TRBV19
TGTGCCAGTAGTCTCAGGGAGGGTACCTACAATGAGCAGTTCTTC
CASSLREGTYNEQFF
>TRBJ1-1|.|.|TRBV28
TGTGCCAGCAGTTTGGGGGGGCAAGGCACTGAAGCTTTCTTT
CASSLGGQGTEAFF
>TRBJ2-7|.|.|TRBV4-1
TGCGCCAGCGCTGACCCGCGGAACTACGAGCAGTACTTC
CASADPRNYEQYF
>TRBJ2-3|TRBD2|.|TRBV2
TGTGCCAGCCCCCAGGGGCAGACCCTAGCGGGAGCTTGGGAAACAGATACGCAGTATTTT
CASPQGQTLAGAWETDTQYF
>TRBJ2-7|.|once|TRBV27
TGTGCCAGCAGCACTATTTACGAGCAGTACTTC
CASSTIYEQYF
>TRBJ1-1|.|.|TRBV9
TGTGCCAGCAGCACAAGACAGGATAGGAACACTGAAGCTTTCTTT
CASSTRQDRNTEAFF
>TRBJ1-2|.|.|TRBV30
TGTGCCTGGAGTGTCTTACAGTACTATGGCTACACCTTC
CAWSVLQYYGYTF
>TRBJ2-7|TRBD1|.|TRBV28
TGTGCCAGCAGTTTATCCCGGACAGGCGTCTACGAGCAGTACTTC
CASSLSRTGVYEQYF
>TRBJ2-1|TRBD2|.|TRBV28
TGTGCCAGCACCTCCGGGACTAGTCGGGTCAATGAGCAGTTCTTC
CASTSGTSRVNEQFF
>TRBJ2-2|.|.|TRBV30
TGTGCCTGGGCGGGGCGGATGAACACCGGGGAGCTGTTTTTT
CAWAGRMNTGELFF
>TRBJ2-1|.|.|TRBV30
TGTGCCTGGAGTAGGGCAGGGAAAAACTACAATGAGCAGTTCTTC
CAWSRAGKNYNEQFF
>TRBJ1-3|.|.|TRBV7-2
TGTGCCAGCAGCTACTCAGGGGTTTCTGGAAACACCATATATTTT
CASSYSGVSGNTIYF
>TRBJ2-5|TRBD2|.|TRBV29-1
TGCAGCGTATGGGTAGCGGGGGTCCAAGAGACCCAGTACTTC
CSVWVAGVQETQYF
>TRBJ2-1|TRBD2|.|TRBV10-1
TGCGCCAGCAGCACGATAGCGGGGGGCATCAATGAGCAGTTCTTC
CASSTIAGGINEQFF
>TRBJ2-3|.|.|TRBV30
TGTGCCTGGACCCGGGGAATGACAGATACGCAGTATTTT
CAWTRGMTDTQYF
>TRBJ2-2|TRBD2|.|TRBV11-2
TGTGCCAGCAGGTACCCGGGACTAGAATGGGAGCTGTTTTTT
CASRYPGLEWELFF
>TRBJ2-7|TRBD2|.|TRBV28
TGTGCCAGCAGCGCCGGGACTAGCGGGGGGGCCCGGGCTTGGGAGCAGTACTTC
CASSAGTSGGARAWEQYF
>TRBJ1-2|.|.|TRBV9
TGTGCCAGCAGCGCGGGGCTCGGAGGGTCCACCTTC
CASSAGLGGSTF
>TRBJ2-5|.|.|TRBV7-2
TGTGCCAGCAGCTCCGCCAGGGCCAGGGGTGAGACCCAGTACTTC
CASSSARARGETQYF
>TRBJ1-6|.|.|TRBV2
TGTGCCAGCAGTCCTCATGACAGACCTAATTCACCCCTCCACTTT
CASSPHDRPNSPLHF
>TRBJ2-3|.|.|TRBV9
TGTGCCAGCAGCGTAGCCCCCACGGAGGGGTTCACAGATACGCAGTATTTT
CASSVAPTEGFTDTQYF
>TRBJ2-7|.|.|TRBV7-2
TGTGCCAGCAGCTTAGGTCTCCGGACTCTCTACGAGCAGTACTTC
CASSLGLRTLYEQYF
>TRBJ1-2|TRBD1|.|TRBV7-3
TGTGCCAGCAGCTCAGGACAGGGTAACTATGGCTACACCTTC
CASSSGQGNYGYTF
>TRBJ2-2|.|.|TRBV9
TGTGCCAGCAGCGTATCAGACACCGGGGAGCTGTTTTTT
CASSVSDTGELFF